This TCR beta chain was observed in a study of T cell repertoires in cytomegalovirus infection. The overall study: An indication of both CMV infection and matching HLA type came from public TCR beta signatures.

A single record per CDR3 protein comes from TCRdb applying MiXCR to the reads. This sample has almost 550,000 distinct CDR3 sequences, with about 17% found just once. Germline-derived CDR1 and CDR2 are LGHNA and YSLEER. The CDR3 is made up of 14 amino acids. Notes on the study in general: The response measured ex vivo was dominated by TCR beta clonotypes (HLA-C-restricted and CMV-specific). Cumulative public TCR beta family frequency identified carriers of CMV plus the relevant HLA.

This clonotype was seen a single time. Its antigen is unidentified. At one end the junction does not follow the germline gene, possibly because of a read error. Source material: CD8+ T cells from PBMCs. This receptor was identified in a human donor in good health (CMV status not recorded). Some clones in this sample may be carry-over from other donors' samples. The chain links TRBV4-3 to TRBJ2-7, with D perhaps TRBD2 (5 bases). The CDR3 DNA sequence: TGCGCCAGCAGCCAAGCGGCGGGCGCCTACGAGCAGCACTTC. Translated: CASSQAAGAYEQHF.